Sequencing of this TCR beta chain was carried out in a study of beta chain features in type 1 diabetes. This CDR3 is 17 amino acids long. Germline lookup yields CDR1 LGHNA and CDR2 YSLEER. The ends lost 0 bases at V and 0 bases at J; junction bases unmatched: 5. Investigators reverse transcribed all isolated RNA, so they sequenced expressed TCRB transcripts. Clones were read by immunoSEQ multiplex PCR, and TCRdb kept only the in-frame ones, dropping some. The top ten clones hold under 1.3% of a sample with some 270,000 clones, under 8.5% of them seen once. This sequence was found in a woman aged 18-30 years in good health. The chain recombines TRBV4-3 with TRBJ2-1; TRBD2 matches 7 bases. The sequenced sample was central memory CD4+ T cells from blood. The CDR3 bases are TGCGCCAGCAGCCAAGAATCGAGCGGGGCCTCCTACAATGAGCAGTTCTTC. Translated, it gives CASSQESSGASYNEQFF.